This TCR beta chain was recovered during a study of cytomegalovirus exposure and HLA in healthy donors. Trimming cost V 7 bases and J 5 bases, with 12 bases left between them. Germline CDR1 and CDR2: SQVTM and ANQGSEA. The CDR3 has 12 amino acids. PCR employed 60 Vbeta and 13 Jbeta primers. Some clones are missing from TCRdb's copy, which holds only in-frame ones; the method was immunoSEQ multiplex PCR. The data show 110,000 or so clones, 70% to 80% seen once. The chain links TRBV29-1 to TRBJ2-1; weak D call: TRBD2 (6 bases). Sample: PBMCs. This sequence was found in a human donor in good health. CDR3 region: CSGLAGNNEQFF. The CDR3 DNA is TGCAGCGGCCTGGCGGGGAACAATGAGCAGTTCTTC.